Below are 8 T cell receptor beta chains sequenced from a single sample in a study of CD4+ T cells in melanoma. The protocol was immunoSEQ multiplex PCR, while the TCRdb copy is restricted to in-frame clones and leaves out a portion. The data contain roughly 4,800 clones, roughly 60% of them singletons. The sequenced sample was cells from a culture (not recorded whether cultured in vitro). These TCRs come from a human donor with melanoma.

The CDR3 coding sequence is TGTGCCAGCAGCGTAGATGGGGAGGCCTCTGGAAACACCATATATTTT. As protein: CASSVDGEASGNTIYF. The chain employs TRBV9 and TRBJ1-3; no reliable D call. The CDR3 is made up of 16 amino acids. Germline lookup yields CDR1 SGDLS and CDR2 YYNGEE. The V end lost 0 bases, the J end lost 0 bases, and 10 bases lay between the germline ends.

The chain recombines TRBV18 with TRBJ2-1; perhaps TRBD1 as D (6 bases). The CDR3 has 15 amino acids. Germline CDR1 and CDR2: KGHSH and LQKENI. V lost 1 base and J 6 bases, leaving 13 bases between the germline ends. The DNA of the CDR3 is TGTGCCAGCTCACCACGGGAAACAGGGCCCAATGAGCAGTTCTTC. Protein: CASSPRETGPNEQFF.

By share, this clone ranks as medium-sized. The chain joins TRBV27 to TRBJ2-1; D not resolved. Germline V CDR1 and CDR2: MNHEY, SMNVEV (reference sequence). V lost 2 bases and J 0 bases, leaving 2 bases between the germline ends. CDR3 length equals 13 residues. CDR3 loop: CASSLVSYNEQFF. For the CDR3, the DNA is TGTGCCAGCAGTTTAGTCTCCTACAATGAGCAGTTCTTC.

CDR3 nucleotides: TGTGCCAGTAGTATCTATTATAGCAATCAGCCCCAGCATTTT. Its translation is CASSIYYSNQPQHF. This rearrangement joins TRBV19 to TRBJ1-5; no definite D call. V lost 3 bases and J lost 0, with 6 bases in between. CDR3 length equals 14 residues. Per germline, CDR1 LNHDA and CDR2 SQIVND (reference sequence).

This clone occurred a few times. CDR3 nucleotide sequence: TGTGCCAGCAGCTTAGGGCAATTGTCAGTGCAGTACTTC. It is translated as CASSLGQLSVQYF. The J gene is TRBJ2-7, the V gene TRBV7-3; D is unresolved. CDR1 is SGHTA and CDR2 is FQGTGA in the germline V gene. Trimming shortened V by 2 bases and J by 9 bases, and 14 bases separated the two germline ends. This CDR3 region has 13 residues. The full variable domain, with the rest looked up from reference TRBV7-3 and TRBJ2-7, is GAGVSQTPSNKVTEKGKYVELRCDPISGHTALYWYRQSLGQGPEFLIYFQGTGAADDSGLPNDRFFAVRPEGSVSTLKIQRTERGDSAVYLCASSLGQLSVQYFGPGTRLTVT.

This clone is medium-sized within its sample. The chain employs TRBV18 and TRBJ2-7, with TRBD1 matching 10 bases. The ends lost 5 bases at V and 3 bases at J; junction bases unmatched: 4. Germline loops: CDR1 KGHSH, CDR2 LQKENI. This CDR3 region has 14 residues. The chain's CDR3 is CASSADRGLYEQYF. Here the CDR3 DNA reads TGTGCCAGCTCAGCCGACAGGGGGCTCTACGAGCAGTACTTC.

The genes are TRBV18 and TRBJ2-1; either TRBD1 or TRBD2 may supply D (5 bases each). The germline gives CDR1 KGHSH, CDR2 LQKENI. V lost 6 bases and J lost 10, with 22 bases in between. The CDR3 extends over 15 amino acids. CDR3 in DNA: TGTGCCAGCTCCCCCCCAGGGACGGCTAATCAGGAGCAGTTCTTC. Its translation is CASSPPGTANQEQFF.

This clone is large. The rearrangement uses TRBV18 and TRBJ2-7, with 8 bases aligning to TRBD1. Trimming removed 2 bases from V and 2 bases from J; junction bases left unmatched: 2. The CDR3 is 14 amino acids. Germline V lookup: CDR1 KGHSH, CDR2 LQKENI. CDR3 coding DNA: TGTGCCAGCTCACCAAGACAGGGGACCTACGAGCAGTACTTC. Its translation: CASSPRQGTYEQYF.